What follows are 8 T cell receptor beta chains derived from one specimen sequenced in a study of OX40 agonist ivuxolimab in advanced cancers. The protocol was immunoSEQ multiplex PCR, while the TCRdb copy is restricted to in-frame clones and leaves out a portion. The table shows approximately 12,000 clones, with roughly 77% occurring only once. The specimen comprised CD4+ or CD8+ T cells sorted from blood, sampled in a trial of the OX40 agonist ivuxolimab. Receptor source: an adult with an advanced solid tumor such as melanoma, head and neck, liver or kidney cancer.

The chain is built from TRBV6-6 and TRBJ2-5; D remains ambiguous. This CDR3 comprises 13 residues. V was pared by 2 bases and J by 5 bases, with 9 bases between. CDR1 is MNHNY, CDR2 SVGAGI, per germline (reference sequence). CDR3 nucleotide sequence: TGTGCCAGCAGTTACACCTCTTGGGAGACCCAGTACTTC. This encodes CASSYTSWETQYF.

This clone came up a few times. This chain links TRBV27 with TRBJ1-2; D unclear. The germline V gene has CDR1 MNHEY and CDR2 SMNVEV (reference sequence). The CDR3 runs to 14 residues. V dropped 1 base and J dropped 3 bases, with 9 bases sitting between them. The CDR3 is CASSLYDGDYGYTF. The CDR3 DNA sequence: TGTGCCAGCAGTTTATATGACGGCGACTATGGCTACACCTTC.

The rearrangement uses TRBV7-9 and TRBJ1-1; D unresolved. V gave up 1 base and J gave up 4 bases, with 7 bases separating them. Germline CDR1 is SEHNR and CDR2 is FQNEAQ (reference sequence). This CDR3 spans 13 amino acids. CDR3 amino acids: CASSLEGSTEAFF. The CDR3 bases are TGTGCCAGCAGCTTAGAAGGTAGCACTGAAGCTTTCTTT.

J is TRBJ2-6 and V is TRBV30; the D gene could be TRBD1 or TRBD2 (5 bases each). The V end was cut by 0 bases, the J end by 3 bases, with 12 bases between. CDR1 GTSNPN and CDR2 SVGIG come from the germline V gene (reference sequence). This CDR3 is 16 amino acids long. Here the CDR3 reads CAWSVHEGSGANVLTF. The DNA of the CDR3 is TGTGCCTGGAGTGTTCATGAGGGGAGTGGGGCCAACGTCCTGACTTTC.

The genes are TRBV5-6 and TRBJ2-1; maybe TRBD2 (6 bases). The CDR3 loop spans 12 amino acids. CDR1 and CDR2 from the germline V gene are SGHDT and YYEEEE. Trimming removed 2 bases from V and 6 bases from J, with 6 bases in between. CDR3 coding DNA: TGTGCCAGCAGCTTACTAGCCAATGAGCAGTTCTTC. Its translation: CASSLLANEQFF.

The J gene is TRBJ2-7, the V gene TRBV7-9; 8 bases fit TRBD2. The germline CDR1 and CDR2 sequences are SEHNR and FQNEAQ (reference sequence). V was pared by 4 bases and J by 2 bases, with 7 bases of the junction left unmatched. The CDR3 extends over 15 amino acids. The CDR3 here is CASSSEREPTYEQYF. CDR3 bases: TGTGCCAGCAGCTCTGAGCGGGAGCCCACCTACGAGCAGTACTTC.

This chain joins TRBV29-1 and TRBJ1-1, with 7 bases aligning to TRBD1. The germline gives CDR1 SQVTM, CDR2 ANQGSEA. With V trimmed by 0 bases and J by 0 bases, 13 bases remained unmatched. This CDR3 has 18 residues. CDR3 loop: CSVEDPRLGQIMNTEAFF. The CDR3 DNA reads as TGCAGCGTTGAAGATCCGCGTCTGGGACAGATCATGAACACTGAAGCTTTCTTT.

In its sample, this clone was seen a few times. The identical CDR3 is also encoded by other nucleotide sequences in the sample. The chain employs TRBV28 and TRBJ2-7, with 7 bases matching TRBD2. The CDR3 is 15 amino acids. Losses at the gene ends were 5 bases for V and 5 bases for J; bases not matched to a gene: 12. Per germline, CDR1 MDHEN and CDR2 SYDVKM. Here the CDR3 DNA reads TGTGCCAGCAGTCCTTTCGGGGGGAGAGTCGACGAGCAGTACTTC. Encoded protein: CASSPFGGRVDEQYF. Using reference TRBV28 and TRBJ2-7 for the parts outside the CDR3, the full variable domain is DVKVTQSSRYLVKRTGEKVFLECVQDMDHENMFWYRQDPGLGLRLIYFSYDVKMKEKGDIPEGYSVSREKKERFSLILESASTNQTSMYLCASSPFGGRVDEQYFGPGTRLTVT.